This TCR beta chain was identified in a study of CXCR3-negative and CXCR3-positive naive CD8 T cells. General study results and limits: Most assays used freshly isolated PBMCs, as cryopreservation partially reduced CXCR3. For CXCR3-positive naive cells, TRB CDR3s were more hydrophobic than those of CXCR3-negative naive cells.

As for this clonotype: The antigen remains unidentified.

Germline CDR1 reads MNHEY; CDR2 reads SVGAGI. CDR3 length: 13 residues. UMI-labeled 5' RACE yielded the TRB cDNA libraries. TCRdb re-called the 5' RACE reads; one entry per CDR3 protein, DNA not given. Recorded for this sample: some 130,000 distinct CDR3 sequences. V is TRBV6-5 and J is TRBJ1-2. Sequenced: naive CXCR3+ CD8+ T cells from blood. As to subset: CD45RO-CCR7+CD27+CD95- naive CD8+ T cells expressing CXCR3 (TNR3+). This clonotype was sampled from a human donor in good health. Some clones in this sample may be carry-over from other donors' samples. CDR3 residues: CASSQLANYGYTF.